This section outlines one T cell receptor (beta chain) sequence together with its context. The V gene lost 2 bases and the J gene lost 11 bases, with 6 bases spanning the gap. Per the germline V gene, CDR1 is MNHNS and CDR2 is SASEGT. The CDR3 loop spans 10 amino acids. Using immunoSEQ multiplex PCR, the repertoire was profiled, and TCRdb retains in-frame clones only, with some absent. The profile shows under 2.5 million clones, 85% to 95% of them singletons. The sample comes from a study of shared clonotypes between healthy human individuals. The specimen sequenced was naive CD4+ T cells from PBMCs. This sample's subset: CD45RA+ positively selected. The gene calls are TRBV6-1 and TRBJ1-1; no firm D call. This receptor was obtained from a man younger than 35 in good health. Some clones in this sample may be carry-over from other donors' samples. Written as DNA, the CDR3 is TGTGCCAGCAGTGAAATCTGGGCTTTCTTT. As protein: CASSEIWAFF.